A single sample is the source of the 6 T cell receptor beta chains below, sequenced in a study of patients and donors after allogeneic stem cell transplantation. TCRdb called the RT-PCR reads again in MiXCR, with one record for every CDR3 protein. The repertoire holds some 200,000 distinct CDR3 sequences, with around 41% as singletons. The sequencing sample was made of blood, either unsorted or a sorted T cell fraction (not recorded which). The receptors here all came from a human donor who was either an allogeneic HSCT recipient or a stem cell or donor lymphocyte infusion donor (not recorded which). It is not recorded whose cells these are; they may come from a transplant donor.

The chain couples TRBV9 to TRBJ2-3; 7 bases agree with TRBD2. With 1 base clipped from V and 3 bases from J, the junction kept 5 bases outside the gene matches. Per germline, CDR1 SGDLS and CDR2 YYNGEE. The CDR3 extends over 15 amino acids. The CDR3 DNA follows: TGTGCCAGCAGCGTAAGGGCGGGAGTAACAGATACGCAGTATTTT. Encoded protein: CASSVRAGVTDTQYF.

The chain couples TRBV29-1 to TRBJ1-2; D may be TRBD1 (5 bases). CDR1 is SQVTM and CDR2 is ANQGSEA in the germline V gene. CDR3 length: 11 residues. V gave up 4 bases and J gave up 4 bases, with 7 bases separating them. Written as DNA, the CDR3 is TGCAGCGTTGGACAGCCCTATGGCTACACCTTC. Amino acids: CSVGQPYGYTF.

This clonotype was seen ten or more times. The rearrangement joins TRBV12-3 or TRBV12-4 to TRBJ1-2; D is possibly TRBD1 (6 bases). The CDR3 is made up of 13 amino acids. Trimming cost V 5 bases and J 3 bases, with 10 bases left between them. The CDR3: CASSPTGDYGYTF. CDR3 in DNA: TGTGCCAGCAGTCCGACAGGAGACTATGGCTACACCTTC.

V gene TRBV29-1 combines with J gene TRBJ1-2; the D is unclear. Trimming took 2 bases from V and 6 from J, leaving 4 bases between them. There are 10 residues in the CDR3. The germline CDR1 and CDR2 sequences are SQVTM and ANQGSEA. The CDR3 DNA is TGCAGCGTTGAACAGCATGGCTACACCTTC. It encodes CSVEQHGYTF. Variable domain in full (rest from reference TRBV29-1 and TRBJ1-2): SAVISQKPSRDICQRGTSLTIQCQVDSQVTMMFWYRQQPGQSLTLIATANQGSEATYESGFVIDKFPISRPNLTFSTLTVSNMSPEDSSIYLCSVEQHGYTFGSGTRLTVV.

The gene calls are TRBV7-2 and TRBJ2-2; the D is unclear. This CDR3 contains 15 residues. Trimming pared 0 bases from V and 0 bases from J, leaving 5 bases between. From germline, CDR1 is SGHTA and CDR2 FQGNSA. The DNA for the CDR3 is TGTGCCAGCAGCTTAGCATTTGCGAACACCGGGGAGCTGTTTTTT. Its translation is CASSLAFANTGELFF.

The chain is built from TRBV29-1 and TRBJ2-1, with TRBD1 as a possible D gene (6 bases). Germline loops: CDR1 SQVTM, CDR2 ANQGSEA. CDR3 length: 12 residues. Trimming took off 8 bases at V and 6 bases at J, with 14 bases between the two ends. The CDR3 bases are TGCAGCTCAATGACAGGATTCAATGAGCAGTTCTTC. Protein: CSSMTGFNEQFF.